The T cell receptor (beta chain) described here comes from a study of cytomegalovirus exposure and HLA in healthy donors. Overall study results and limits: Usually a TCR sequence was rare, but some public TCRs were found in many donors. Among the sequence variants, a highly shared cluster was likely an artifact of sequencing. It was confirmed in vitro that three of the CMV-associated chains were specific for CMV antigens.

A word on this clone: Its antigen is not identified.

The CDR3 has 15 amino acids. Per germline, CDR1 MNHEY and CDR2 SMNVEV (reference sequence). The PCR used 60 Vbeta and 13 Jbeta primers. TCRdb's copy holds only in-frame clones and misses some; the assay was immunoSEQ multiplex PCR. The top ten hold over 10% of the sample, which has some 44,000 clones, about 50% seen once. The sequence was collected from a human donor in good health. The chain combines TRBV27 with TRBJ2-6, with D perhaps matching TRBD1 (6 bases). Material for sequencing was PBMCs. The CDR3 loop is CGAGDFSSGANVLTF. The CDR3 DNA reads as TGTGGGGCAGGGGATTTCTCTTCTGGGGCCAACGTCCTGACTTTC.